Below, 24 T cell receptor beta chains from the same sample are listed, as sequenced in a study of cytomegalovirus exposure and HLA in healthy donors. Primers: 60 Vbeta forward and 13 Jbeta reverse. Method: immunoSEQ multiplex PCR; TCRdb's copy keeps in-frame clones and lacks some. The repertoire consists of around 140,000 clones, with 75% to 90% occurring once and the leading ten covering under 5%. The specimen was PBMCs. The receptors derive from a man aged 35 to 55 in good health and CMV-seronegative.

The chain uses TRBV6-5 and TRBJ1-3; D is undetermined. The V and J ends lost 0 bases and 2 bases respectively, with 8 bases between them. The CDR3 is 15 amino acids. CDR1 is MNHEY, CDR2 SVGAGI, per germline. CDR3 DNA: TGTGCCAGCAGTTACTCTTCTCCCGCTGGAAACACCATATATTTT. It codes for CASSYSSPAGNTIYF.

CDR3 nucleotide sequence: TGTGCCAGCAGCTTATCGGAGAGGAGACCCCTCCACTTT. Amino acid sequence: CASSLSERRPLHF. The genes are TRBV7-2 and TRBJ1-6; D is ambiguous. V gave up 2 bases and J gave up 12 bases, with 11 bases separating them. Germline lookup yields CDR1 SGHTA and CDR2 FQGNSA. This CDR3 is 13 amino acids long. Using reference TRBV7-2 and TRBJ1-6 for the parts outside the CDR3, the full variable domain is GAGVSQSPSNKVTEKGKDVELRCDPISGHTALYWYRQSLGQGLEFLIYFQGNSAPDKSGLPSDRFSAERTGGSVSTLTIQRTQQEDSAVYLCASSLSERRPLHFGNGTRLTVT.

The V and J genes are TRBV5-1 and TRBJ2-1; a possible D gene is TRBD1 (8 bases). Trimming took off 6 bases at V and 0 bases at J, with 16 bases between the two ends. CDR3 length: 16 residues. Germline assignment: CDR1 SGHRS and CDR2 YFSETQ. CDR3 in DNA: TGCGCCAGCAACCTAAACAGGGGGGGCTCCTACAATGAGCAGTTCTTC. This gives the protein CASNLNRGGSYNEQFF. Together with reference TRBV5-1 and TRBJ2-1, the CDR3 gives the full variable domain: KAGVTQTPRYLIKTRGQQVTLSCSPISGHRSVSWYQQTPGQGLQFLFEYFSETQRNKGNFPGRFSGRQFSNSRSEMNVSTLELGDSALYLCASNLNRGGSYNEQFFGPGTRLTVL.

This rearrangement joins TRBV28 to TRBJ2-7; D possibly corresponds to TRBD1 (5 bases). CDR3 size: 14 residues. Trimming shortened V by 4 bases and J by 3 bases, and 13 bases separated the two germline ends. The germline V gene has CDR1 MDHEN and CDR2 SYDVKM. This chain's CDR3 is CASSYSRVSYEQYF. CDR3 in DNA: TGTGCCAGCAGTTACTCCAGGGTCAGCTACGAGCAGTACTTC.

In regard to this clone: Other DNA sequences from this sample encode an identical CDR3 as well. The rearrangement uses TRBV9 and TRBJ1-6, with 7 bases matching TRBD1. The CDR3 runs 14 residues. The trim removed 4 bases at V and 10 bases at J, leaving 8 bases unmatched. Germline CDR1 is SGDLS and CDR2 is YYNGEE. The CDR3 region has the DNA TGTGCCAGCAGCATAGGGGGCGAGAGATCACCCCTCCACTTT. Its translation is CASSIGGERSPLHF. Full variable domain (missing parts from reference TRBV9 and TRBJ1-6): DSGVTQTPKHLITATGQRVTLRCSPRSGDLSVYWYQQSLDQGLQFLIQYYNGEERAKGNILERFSAQQFPDLHSELNLSSLELGDSALYFCASSIGGERSPLHFGNGTRLTVT.

The chain links TRBV6-5 to TRBJ2-1; 13 nucleotides agree with TRBD2. Germline trimming cut 2 bases from V and 9 bases from J; bases unmatched to any gene: 7. CDR3 size: 16 residues. CDR1 is MNHEY and CDR2 is SVGAGI in the germline V gene. The CDR3 coding sequence is TGTGCCAGCAGTTACACCACTAGCGGGGGGGCCGGTGAGCAGTTCTTC. Its protein product is CASSYTTSGGAGEQFF.

CDR3 in amino acids: CASSQGGDTEAFF. The CDR3 DNA reads TGTGCCAGTAGTCAGGGGGGCGACACTGAAGCTTTCTTT. The chain links TRBV19 to TRBJ1-1, with 7 bases that match TRBD1. The CDR3 is made up of 13 amino acids. Trimming cost V 5 bases and J 3 bases; bases outside gene matches: 3. Germline V gene lookup returns CDR1 LNHDA and CDR2 SQIVND (reference sequence).

This chain links TRBV10-3 with TRBJ2-7; TRBD1 aligns across 9 bases. Germline CDR1 is ENHRY and CDR2 is SYGVKD. CDR3 length: 15 amino acids. With V trimmed by 3 bases and J by 0 bases, 3 bases remained unmatched. In DNA form, the CDR3 reads TGTGCCATCAGTGACCGGGACAGGGACTCCTACGAGCAGTACTTC. This codes for CAISDRDRDSYEQYF.

This sequence joins TRBV14 and TRBJ2-7; D remains ambiguous. The CDR3 totals 11 residues. Looked up from germline, CDR1 is SGHDN and CDR2 is FVKESK. V dropped 5 bases and J dropped 0 bases, with 2 bases sitting between them. CDR3 protein: CASSYSYEQYF. In DNA form, the CDR3 reads TGTGCCAGCAGCTACTCCTACGAGCAGTACTTC. The variable domain in full, with the rest retrieved from reference TRBV14 and TRBJ2-7, is EAGVTQFPSHSVIEKGQTVTLRCDPISGHDNLYWYRRVMGKEIKFLLHFVKESKQDESGMPNNRFLAERTGGTYSTLKVQPAELEDSGVYFCASSYSYEQYFGPGTRLTVT.

The J gene is TRBJ2-7, the V gene TRBV14, with D tentatively TRBD1 (6 bases). CDR1 is SGHDN and CDR2 is FVKESK in the germline V gene. Trimming removed 0 bases at V and 4 bases at J, with 19 bases between. This CDR3 is 17 amino acids long. The CDR3 nucleotides are TGTGCCAGCAGCCAAGAGCTAGTACAGGGCCTTATTTACGAGCAGTACTTC. It encodes CASSQELVQGLIYEQYF. Variable domain in full (rest from reference TRBV14 and TRBJ2-7): EAGVTQFPSHSVIEKGQTVTLRCDPISGHDNLYWYRRVMGKEIKFLLHFVKESKQDESGMPNNRFLAERTGGTYSTLKVQPAELEDSGVYFCASSQELVQGLIYEQYFGPGTRLTVT.

CDR3 amino acids: CASSLSVSTGAFF. The CDR3 DNA reads TGTGCCAGCAGTTTATCCGTCTCCACCGGGGCTTTCTTT. The rearrangement uses TRBV27 and TRBJ1-1; no reliable D call. The V gene's germline CDR1 is MNHEY and CDR2 SMNVEV (reference sequence). V was trimmed by 0 bases and J by 11 bases, leaving 13 bases between them. The CDR3 has 13 residues.

V and J are TRBV7-9 and TRBJ2-1, with 8 bases lining up with TRBD1. The V gene's germline CDR1 is SEHNR and CDR2 FQNEAQ (reference sequence). The junction had 17 bases not matched to a gene; V was cut back by 5 bases and J by 14 bases. There are 15 residues in the CDR3. CDR3 loop: CASSNSGGYSGGEFF. The CDR3 DNA reads as TGTGCCAGCAGCAACTCTGGGGGGTACTCAGGGGGCGAGTTCTTC.

The CDR3 region has the DNA TGTGCTAGTGGTCCGGGACAGGGGAATGAAAAACTGTTTTTT. This encodes CASGPGQGNEKLFF. This chain links TRBV12-5 with TRBJ1-4; 10 bases match TRBD1. The CDR3 contains 14 residues. CDR1 is LGHNT and CDR2 is FRNRAP in the germline V gene. V trimming: 5 bases; J trimming: 5 bases; junction bases outside the gene matches: 2.

This sequence joins TRBV5-1 and TRBJ1-1; 8 bases match TRBD1. V lost 0 bases, J lost 1 base, and 5 bases stayed unmatched. The CDR3 runs to 16 residues. Germline loops: CDR1 SGHRS, CDR2 YFSETQ. The CDR3 reads CASSLVAGTGNTEAFF. DNA of the CDR3: TGCGCCAGCAGCTTGGTGGCAGGGACAGGGAACACTGAAGCTTTCTTT.

The rearrangement joins TRBV7-3 to TRBJ2-6; D might be TRBD2 (6 bases). The CDR3 contains 13 residues. Trimming took 3 bases from V and 9 from J, leaving 9 bases between them. Germline CDR1 is SGHTA and CDR2 is FQGTGA. The CDR3 loop is CASSFRRDNVLTF. Here the CDR3 DNA reads TGTGCCAGCAGCTTCAGGAGGGACAACGTCCTGACTTTC. Full variable domain (outside the CDR3, taken from reference TRBV7-3 and TRBJ2-6): GAGVSQTPSNKVTEKGKYVELRCDPISGHTALYWYRQSLGQGPEFLIYFQGTGAADDSGLPNDRFFAVRPEGSVSTLKIQRTERGDSAVYLCASSFRRDNVLTFGAGSRLTVL.

J is TRBJ2-5 and V is TRBV5-6; D possibly corresponds to TRBD1 (6 bases). CDR3 length: 16 amino acids. Germline values: CDR1 SGHDT, CDR2 YYEEEE. The V end was cut by 2 bases, the J end by 2 bases, with 16 bases between. The DNA for the CDR3 is TGTGCCAGCAGCTTTCAGGGGACACCCAGACAAGAGACCCAGTACTTC. It specifies CASSFQGTPRQETQYF.

The V gene is TRBV28, the J gene TRBJ1-2; TRBD1 is a possible D gene (5 bases). There are 13 residues in the CDR3. Deletions cut 10 bases from V and 3 bases from J, with 15 bases between. The V gene's germline CDR1 is MDHEN and CDR2 SYDVKM. Here the CDR3 DNA reads TGTGCCACCCTAAGGAGGGGTTACTATGGCTACACCTTC. Its protein is CATLRRGYYGYTF.

The chain carries TRBV5-4 and TRBJ2-7; 8 nucleotides match TRBD1. The germline V gene encodes CDR1 SGHNT and CDR2 YYREEE (reference sequence). With V trimmed by 0 bases and J by 5 bases, 7 bases remained unmatched. The CDR3 runs 15 residues. The CDR3: CASSLVGTGVNEQYF. As DNA, the CDR3 is TGTGCCAGCAGCTTGGTCGGGACAGGAGTCAACGAGCAGTACTTC.

This chain uses TRBV19 with TRBJ2-2; 7 bases line up with TRBD2. This CDR3 spans 15 amino acids. CDR1 LNHDA and CDR2 SQIVND come from the germline V gene (reference sequence). Trimming took 3 bases from V and 4 from J; bases not matched to a gene: 5. DNA of the CDR3: TGTGCCAGTAGTATCCCTAGCGGAACCACCGGGGAGCTGTTTTTT. This translates into CASSIPSGTTGELFF.

In this sample, this clone turned up a few times. Other nucleotide sequences in the sample specify the same CDR3. This chain connects TRBV28 to TRBJ2-7; D is undetermined. Germline CDR1 reads MDHEN; CDR2 reads SYDVKM. CDR3 length: 13 residues. V gave up 4 bases and J gave up 6 bases, with 13 bases separating them. The CDR3 region is CASSSGTPFEQYF. CDR3 bases: TGTGCCAGCAGTTCTGGTACACCCTTCGAGCAGTACTTC.

CDR3 loop: CASSQAGFGYTEAFF. As DNA, the CDR3 is TGCGCCAGCAGCCAAGCGGGTTTTGGATATACTGAAGCTTTCTTT. The rearrangement uses TRBV4-3 and TRBJ1-1; D call uncertain. In germline, CDR1 is LGHNA, CDR2 YSLEER. V lost 1 base to trimming and J lost 5 bases, with 14 bases between them. This CDR3 contains 15 residues.

About this clone itself: This same CDR3 is encoded by further DNA sequences in the sample. The rearrangement uses TRBV18 and TRBJ2-2, with a possible D match to TRBD1 (5 bases). From germline, CDR1 is KGHSH and CDR2 LQKENI. The CDR3 has 13 amino acids. V gave up 1 base and J gave up 5 bases, with 5 bases separating them. The CDR3 loop is CASSPQGTGELFF. The CDR3 DNA is TGTGCCAGCTCACCACAGGGGACCGGGGAGCTGTTTTTT.

The chain combines TRBV9 with TRBJ1-3; no clear D. Per germline, CDR1 SGDLS and CDR2 YYNGEE. V lost 0 bases to trimming and J lost 4 bases, with 11 bases between them. This CDR3 spans 15 amino acids. CDR3 loop: CASSVASGSGNTIYF. CDR3 bases: TGTGCCAGCAGCGTAGCATCGGGGTCGGGAAACACCATATATTTT.

V gene TRBV7-2 combines with J gene TRBJ2-7; 7 positions match TRBD1. The CDR3 is made up of 14 amino acids. V shed 5 bases, J shed 7 bases, and the junction held 11 bases outside the gene matches. CDR1 is SGHTA, CDR2 FQGNSA, per germline. CDR3 nucleotides: TGTGCCAGCAGCCTAAAGACAGGGTTGGATGAGCAGTACTTC. It translates to CASSLKTGLDEQYF. Full variable domain (rest looked up from reference TRBV7-2 and TRBJ2-7): GAGVSQSPSNKVTEKGKDVELRCDPISGHTALYWYRQSLGQGLEFLIYFQGNSAPDKSGLPSDRFSAERTGGSVSTLTIQRTQQEDSAVYLCASSLKTGLDEQYFGPGTRLTVT.